Shown below are 29 T cell receptor beta chains from a single sample sequenced in a study of T-cell reconstitution after alpha-beta-depleted transplantation in children. The TCRbeta library incorporated unique molecular identifiers. MiXCR, applied by TCRdb to the PCR reads, yields one record per CDR3 protein. Among about 610,000 distinct CDR3 sequences, 27% were seen once, and the ten largest hold 36%. Sample: PBMCs, taken before TCRalphabeta/CD19-depleted stem cell transplant. The receptors shown here come from a boy less than two years old with Wiskott-Aldrich syndrome, due to receive a stem cell transplant.

This clonotype turned up a few times. V usage is TRBV4-1 and J usage is TRBJ2-2; D possibly matches TRBD1 or TRBD2 (5 bases each). The germline V gene encodes CDR1 MGHRA and CDR2 YSYEKL. This CDR3 has 16 amino acids. Trimming stripped 0 bases from V and 6 bases from J, with 14 bases between. Here the CDR3 DNA reads TGCGCCAGCAGCCAAGATCTTGGGGGAAGGGCCGGGGAGCTGTTTTTT. Protein product: CASSQDLGGRAGELFF.

The chain joins TRBV14 to TRBJ2-1; TRBD2 matches at 7 bases. The junction had 12 bases not matched to a gene; V was cut back by 2 bases and J by 5 bases. Germline V gives CDR1 SGHDN, CDR2 FVKESK. The CDR3 contains 17 residues. The CDR3 loop reads CASSQRVWASGDNEQFF. CDR3 DNA: TGTGCCAGCAGCCAACGGGTTTGGGCTAGCGGAGACAATGAGCAGTTCTTC. Filled out from reference TRBV14 and TRBJ2-1, the complete variable domain reads EAGVTQFPSHSVIEKGQTVTLRCDPISGHDNLYWYRRVMGKEIKFLLHFVKESKQDESGMPNNRFLAERTGGTYSTLKVQPAELEDSGVYFCASSQRVWASGDNEQFFGPGTRLTVL.

This clonotype was counted a few times. In nucleotides, the CDR3 is TGCAGCGCCTCCGGGACTAGCGGAATCACCAAGGGAAATGAGCAGTTCTTC. Translating gives CSASGTSGITKGNEQFF. This chain uses TRBV29-1 with TRBJ2-1, with 11 bases matching TRBD2. J was trimmed by 7 bases and V by 7 bases; bases with no gene match: 18. Per the germline V gene, CDR1 is SQVTM and CDR2 is ANQGSEA. The CDR3 runs 17 residues.

This clonotype was counted only a few times. The V gene is TRBV4-1, the J gene TRBJ1-5; D unresolved. Germline V gene sequence: CDR1 MGHRA, CDR2 YSYEKL. The length of the CDR3 is 16 residues. Trimming cost V 4 bases and J 1 base, with 14 bases left between them. The CDR3 sequence is CASSPGPSRSNQPQHF. In DNA, the CDR3 is TGCGCCAGCAGCCCCGGGCCTTCCCGCAGCAATCAGCCCCAGCATTTT.

This clonotype was detected only a few times. The CDR3 is CASTLAGGAKNIQYF. The CDR3 DNA is TGTGCCAGCACCCTAGCGGGAGGGGCCAAAAACATTCAGTACTTC. V gene TRBV12-3 or TRBV12-4 combines with J gene TRBJ2-4, with TRBD2 identical over 12 bases. The J segment lost 1 base and the V segment lost 7 bases, leaving 2 bases of the junction unmatched. The CDR3 has 15 amino acids.

The chain carries TRBV7-6 and TRBJ2-7; D may be TRBD1 or TRBD2 (6 bases each). V lost 4 bases to trimming and J lost 0 bases, with 16 bases between them. Germline V gene sequence: CDR1 SGHVS, CDR2 FNYEAQ. The CDR3 runs to 16 residues. CDR3 in DNA: TGTGCCAGCAGCTCCGGGGGTAACAGGGCCTCCTACGAGCAGTACTTC. This translates into CASSSGGNRASYEQYF.

The V and J genes are TRBV27 and TRBJ1-6; D gene ambiguous. CDR3 length: 14 amino acids. Germline V CDR1 and CDR2: MNHEY, SMNVEV (reference sequence). V dropped 4 bases and J dropped 9 bases, with 13 bases sitting between them. The DNA of the CDR3 is TGTGCCAGCAGTTCCCGGACGGGAGGTTCACCCCTCCACTTT. Translating it yields CASSSRTGGSPLHF.

The chain combines TRBV7-8 with TRBJ2-3; no reliable D call. Trimming pared 1 base from V and 5 bases from J, leaving 10 bases between. Per the germline V gene, CDR1 is SGHVS and CDR2 is FQNEAQ. The CDR3 contains 14 residues. This CDR3 is CASSLVPTGDTQYF. CDR3 in DNA: TGTGCCAGCAGCTTAGTCCCGACGGGAGATACGCAGTATTTT.

Only a few counts were recorded for this clonotype. Relative to the germline gene, one junction end is altered; a read error may explain this. The chain joins TRBV6-1 to TRBJ1-5, with no clear D. Germline V lookup: CDR1 MNHNS, CDR2 SASEGT. This CDR3 contains 16 residues. DNA of the CDR3: TGTGCCAGCAGCGAAGTTGGTGGGCCAAGCAATCAGCCCCAGCATTTT. Translation: CASSEVGGPSNQPQHF.

The genes are TRBV19 and TRBJ1-1; D is possibly TRBD1 (6 bases). The V gene's germline CDR1 is LNHDA and CDR2 SQIVND (reference sequence). The CDR3 is made up of 14 amino acids. V lost 6 bases, J lost 5 bases, and 16 bases lay in between. Here the CDR3 reads CASRRQVRETEAFF. DNA for the CDR3: TGTGCCAGTAGGCGACAGGTTAGGGAAACTGAAGCTTTCTTT. The whole variable domain, remainder taken from reference TRBV19 and TRBJ1-1, is DGGITQSPKYLFRKEGQNVTLSCEQNLNHDAMYWYRQDPGQGLRLIYYSQIVNDFQKGDIAEGYSVSREKKESFPLTVTSAQKNPTAFYLCASRRQVRETEAFFGQGTRLTVV.

The V and J genes are TRBV5-1 and TRBJ2-3; D might be TRBD1 (7 bases). The CDR3 covers 15 residues. Germline V CDR1 and CDR2: SGHRS, YFSETQ. V was pared by 4 bases and J by 5 bases, with 17 bases between. CDR3 in amino acids: CASSLEGQYGDTQYF. CDR3 bases: TGCGCCAGCAGCCTGGAGGGACAGTATGGAGATACGCAGTATTTT.

The CDR3 DNA reads as TGTGCCTGGAGCTTATTGGGACAGGAGCCGAACACTGAAGCTTTCTTT. It yields the protein CAWSLLGQEPNTEAFF. V gene TRBV30 combines with J gene TRBJ1-1; 8 bases line up with TRBD1. Germline trimming cut 3 bases from V and 1 base from J; bases unmatched to any gene: 10. Germline assignment: CDR1 GTSNPN and CDR2 SVGIG (reference sequence). CDR3 size: 16 residues.

In DNA, the CDR3 is TGCGCCAGCAGCTCGGTCCCGAGCGGGAAAGGTGAAGATACGCAGTATTTT. This codes for CASSSVPSGKGEDTQYF. The V and J genes are TRBV5-1 and TRBJ2-3; 7 nucleotides line up with TRBD2. The CDR3 runs 17 residues. V gave up 3 bases and J gave up 5 bases; unmatched junction bases: 15. The germline CDR1 and CDR2 sequences are SGHRS and YFSETQ.

The J gene is TRBJ2-2, the V gene TRBV27; 11 nucleotides align to TRBD2. The J segment lost 8 bases and the V segment lost 5 bases, leaving 7 bases of the junction unmatched. Germline V gene sequence: CDR1 MNHEY, CDR2 SMNVEV (reference sequence). CDR3 length: 15 residues. CDR3 loop: CASSRTSGYSGELFF. In DNA form, the CDR3 reads TGTGCCAGCAGTCGGACTAGCGGGTATTCAGGGGAGCTGTTTTTT.

The gene calls are TRBV12-3 or TRBV12-4 and TRBJ1-1; 8 bases fit TRBD1. This CDR3 spans 13 amino acids. J was trimmed by 8 bases and V by 6 bases; bases with no gene match: 8. DNA of the CDR3: TGTGCCAGCAGAAGCGACAGGGGCCCCGAAGCTTTCTTT. This gives the protein CASRSDRGPEAFF.

The CDR3, as DNA: TGCGCCAGCAGAGAGGGAGGTCCTCAGCCCCAGCATTTT. Protein product: CASREGGPQPQHF. The rearrangement links TRBV10-2 to TRBJ1-5; D not certain. V was shortened by 6 bases and J by 6 bases, with 12 bases between the two germline ends. The germline V gene encodes CDR1 WSHSY and CDR2 SAAADI. This CDR3 has 13 residues.

With regard to this clonotype: In this CDR3 the conserved last residue, phenylalanine or tryptophan, is missing, so a read error is likely. The V call is TRBV7-9, the J call TRBJ1-1; D is perhaps TRBD1 (6 bases). The CDR3 is 15 amino acids. V lost 1 base to trimming and J lost 3 bases, with 12 bases between them. Per germline, CDR1 SEHNR and CDR2 FQNEAQ (reference sequence). The CDR3 coding sequence is TGTGCCAGCAGCTTAGTCCCTCCAGGGGACACTGAAGCTTTCTTG. Its protein product is CASSLVPPGDTEAFL.

This rearrangement joins TRBV29-1 to TRBJ2-1, with 8 bases aligning to TRBD2. This CDR3 comprises 12 residues. Germline loops: CDR1 SQVTM, CDR2 ANQGSEA. The V and J ends lost 5 bases and 8 bases, in that order; junction bases with no gene match: 5. The CDR3 sequence: CSVHSGSDEQFF. For the CDR3, the DNA is TGCAGCGTTCACAGCGGGAGTGATGAGCAGTTCTTC.

This clonotype came up a few times. This rearrangement joins TRBV7-9 to TRBJ2-1; 9 nucleotides line up with TRBD1. J gave up 6 bases and V 0 bases, and 6 bases lay outside the gene matches. Germline CDR1 and CDR2: SEHNR and FQNEAQ (reference sequence). This CDR3 is built from 16 residues. The CDR3 DNA reads TGTGCCAGCAGCTTAGCTGGGACAGGGCCCTTCAATGAGCAGTTCTTC. This gives the protein CASSLAGTGPFNEQFF.

This clonotype was recorded a few times. This chain uses TRBV28 with TRBJ2-5; TRBD1 agrees at 8 bases. The germline V gene has CDR1 MDHEN and CDR2 SYDVKM. The V segment lost 8 bases and the J segment 7 bases; nucleotides outside the gene matches: 12. The CDR3 covers 14 residues. The CDR3 loop reads CASEGQAAPRTQYF. The CDR3, as DNA: TGTGCCAGCGAGGGACAGGCCGCTCCGAGGACCCAGTACTTC.

The chain uses TRBV20-1 and TRBJ2-7, with D hard to call. Trimming shortened V by 0 bases and J by 0 bases, and 12 bases separated the two germline ends. This CDR3 region has 15 residues. Looked up from germline, CDR1 is DFQATT and CDR2 is SNEGSKA (reference sequence). The CDR3 region has the DNA TGCAGTGCTAGAGATCCAGCCCCAAACTCCTACGAGCAGTACTTC. Its translation: CSARDPAPNSYEQYF.

The CDR3 nucleotides are TGCAGTGCCCGACAGGGGTCTGTAGGAGAGACCCAGTACTTC. As protein: CSARQGSVGETQYF. The V call is TRBV20-1, the J call TRBJ2-5; 8 nucleotides agree with TRBD1. After removal of 6 bases from V and 4 bases from J, the junction contained 10 bases not matched to a gene. CDR1 is DFQATT, CDR2 SNEGSKA, per germline (reference sequence). The CDR3 has 14 amino acids.

The chain joins TRBV29-1 to TRBJ2-7, with 7 positions matching TRBD2. Germline CDR1 reads SQVTM; CDR2 reads ANQGSEA. The V and J ends lost 4 bases and 0 bases, in that order; junction bases with no gene match: 3. This CDR3 contains 13 residues. CDR3 amino acids: CSVVASGSYEQYF. Written as DNA, the CDR3 is TGCAGCGTTGTTGCTAGCGGCTCCTACGAGCAGTACTTC.

This clonotype appeared a few times. The chain uses TRBV5-6 and TRBJ2-1; 10 bases map to TRBD2. V shed 1 base, J shed 4 bases, and the junction held 5 bases outside the gene matches. The CDR3 extends over 16 amino acids. Looked up from germline, CDR1 is SGHDT and CDR2 is YYEEEE. CDR3 bases: TGTGCCAGCAGCTTGAACCCACTAGCGGGGTACAATGAGCAGTTCTTC. Residues: CASSLNPLAGYNEQFF.

The rearrangement uses TRBV28 and TRBJ2-7, with TRBD2 matching 12 bases. The V segment lost 2 bases and the J segment 7 bases; nucleotides outside the gene matches: 6. Germline-derived CDR1 and CDR2 are MDHEN and SYDVKM. The CDR3 has 15 residues. The CDR3 bases are TGTGCCAGCAGTTTAAGGACTAGCGGGATCCGTGAGCAGTACTTC. This gives the protein CASSLRTSGIREQYF.

This clonotype was seen more than once but under ten times. The gene calls are TRBV27 and TRBJ2-7, with 8 nucleotides matching TRBD1. Germline-derived CDR1 and CDR2 are MNHEY and SMNVEV (reference sequence). The V gene end was trimmed by 5 bases and the J gene end by 5 bases; junction bases not matched to a gene: 8. The CDR3 is 14 residues long. CDR3 amino acids: CASSPGQGRDEQYF. In DNA, the CDR3 is TGTGCCAGCAGTCCCGGACAGGGTCGCGACGAGCAGTACTTC.

The V call is TRBV5-6, the J call TRBJ2-3; 10 nucleotides align to TRBD2. Germline values: CDR1 SGHDT, CDR2 YYEEEE. With 1 base clipped from V and 5 bases from J, the junction kept 4 bases outside the gene matches. The CDR3 covers 15 residues. CDR3 protein: CASSLSTSGLDTQYF. The CDR3 DNA follows: TGTGCCAGCAGCTTGTCGACTAGCGGGTTAGATACGCAGTATTTT. Variable domain in full (rest from reference TRBV5-6 and TRBJ2-3): DAGVTQSPTHLIKTRGQQVTLRCSPKSGHDTVSWYQQALGQGPQFIFQYYEEEERQRGNFPDRFSGHQFPNYSSELNVNALLLGDSALYLCASSLSTSGLDTQYFGPGTRLTVL.

The chain is built from TRBV5-1 and TRBJ2-5; maybe TRBD1 (6 bases). The V end was cut by 4 bases, the J end by 2 bases, with 12 bases between. CDR3 length equals 14 residues. CDR1 is SGHRS, CDR2 YFSETQ, per germline. This CDR3 is CASSQGTTQETQYF. In nucleotides, the CDR3 is TGCGCCAGCAGCCAGGGGACAACACAAGAGACCCAGTACTTC.

This clonotype was counted a few times. The chain joins TRBV5-5 to TRBJ2-2, with TRBD2 matching over 8 bases. J was trimmed by 0 bases and V by 6 bases; bases with no gene match: 7. This CDR3 has 16 residues. Germline loops: CDR1 SGHKS, CDR2 YYEKEE (reference sequence). The CDR3 region has the DNA TGTGCCAGCAAACGACTAGCGTCCGCGAACACCGGGGAGCTGTTTTTT. Its translation: CASKRLASANTGELFF.